This T cell receptor beta chain was identified in a study of blood T cell repertoires in COVID-19. Assay used: immunoSEQ multiplex PCR; TCRdb lists only in-frame clones, some missing. The sample includes 200,000 to 300,000 clones, approximately 88% of them seen just once. CDR1 and CDR2 from the germline V gene are MNHEY and SMNVEV (reference sequence). This CDR3 comprises 15 residues. V was pared by 10 bases and J by 1 base, with 19 bases between. The chain links TRBV27 to TRBJ2-5, with a weak D call TRBD2 (6 bases). The sample consisted of peripheral blood. The receptor was derived from a woman in her 30s with COVID-19, enrolled during active disease. The DNA of the CDR3 is TGTGCCACCGCCCCGGGACTCCGTATCCAAGAGACCCAGTACTTC. Protein product: CATAPGLRIQETQYF.